This T cell receptor (beta chain) appears in the sequencing data of a study of vaccination effects on CD4 cells after COVID-19. Some clones are missing from TCRdb's copy, which holds only in-frame ones; the method was immunoSEQ multiplex PCR. The sample shows some 14,000 clones, about 80% of them seen only once. The J segment lost 2 bases and the V segment lost 3 bases, leaving 7 bases of the junction unmatched. The CDR3 is 16 residues long. Germline-derived CDR1 and CDR2 are DFQATT and SNEGSKA (reference sequence). Worth noting for this clone: The antigen remains unidentified.

After expansion with viral peptide pools in the ViraFEST assay, antigen-specific CD4+ T cells were sequenced. Isolation of CD4+ T cells took place after approximately 10 days of culture. The V call is TRBV20-1, the J call TRBJ1-5; TRBD1 aligns across 10 bases. This TCR was sampled from a human donor who received a COVID-19 vaccine. The starting material was CD4+ T cells from PBMCs cultured with HCoV-229E spike peptides, obtained before COVID-19 vaccination. This CDR3 is CSASSGTGAGNQPQHF. The CDR3 coding sequence is TGCAGTGCTAGTTCCGGGACAGGGGCGGGCAATCAGCCCCAGCATTTT.